This T cell receptor beta chain is from a study of T-cell memory formation after mild COVID-19. Study results and caveats: Pre-infection memory harbored some responding clones, suggesting cross-reactive memory joined. Mainly CM and EM harbored the contracting CD4+ clones; mainly EMRA harbored the CD8+ ones.

CDR1 SGHTA and CDR2 FQGNSA come from the germline V gene. Trimming left V 5 bases short and J 4 bases short, with 11 bases between. This CDR3 comprises 13 residues. One entry per CDR3 protein results from TCRdb running MiXCR on the 5' RACE reads. In the table there are 180,000 or so distinct CDR3 sequences, about 9.9% of which are singletons. This clonotype came up a few times. What it recognizes is unknown. The clonotype originates from a man aged 18 to 30 who had mild COVID-19 (a few samples of this study predate the infection). Cell type and time point are not known. The V gene is TRBV7-2, the J gene TRBJ1-2; D unresolved. Sequences were obtained from PBMCs or a T cell subset sorted from them (not recorded which). This CDR3 reads CASSRPPFYGYTF. CDR3 DNA sequence: TGTGCCAGCAGCCGGCCCCCCTTCTATGGCTACACCTTC.